This TCR beta chain was identified during a study (dated by TCRdb to 2013 to 2016). A note on the overall study: The study set out to test whether tumor-infiltrating Tregs in breast cancer get recruited from blood Tregs or are instead converted in situ from other CD4+ T cell subsets. What the research found in general, with its limitations: The greatest overlap of tumor-infiltrating Treg TCR alpha and beta sequences was with tumor naive CD4+ T cells, followed next by blood naive CD4+ T cells. The TCR gene usage of tumor memory CD4+ T cells clustered together with blood and lymph node memory CD4+ cells and with lymph node naive CD4+ cells. The validation in the larger cohort was limited to a single TCR beta V-J rearrangement instead of whole repertoires.

The germline V gene sets CDR1 to MNHEY and CDR2 to SVGAGI. The cysteine opens and the phenylalanine closes a CDR3 of 12 amino acids. The CDR3 DNA has 36 bases and is translated from base 1. Trimming costs V 8 bases and J 11 bases, and their ends lie 13 bases apart. As concerns this clonotype: The antigen it recognizes is unknown. A much more abundant neighbour one base away suggests this may be a read error.

The memory CD4+ T cell population was isolated based on a CD4+CD45RO+CD25- phenotype. Tregs, naive and memory CD4+ T cells from tumor, blood and ipsilateral draining lymph nodes of a few breast cancer patients underwent full-length TCR alpha and beta sequencing. Tumor tissue and lymph nodes from ipsilateral axillary dissection were perfused with PBS, minced and digested with collagenase I and hyaluronidase. Sorted cell populations were confirmed by FACS to exceed 90% purity. Full-length TCR variable regions were amplified by 5' RACE PCR with constant-region reverse primers, followed by semi-nested PCR with Nested Universal Primer A. The ReliaPrep RNA Cell Miniprep System was used to extract total RNA, which was then reverse transcribed into 5'RACE-ready cDNA with the SMARTer RACE 5'/3' Kit. An Illumina MiSeq was used to sequence the full-length TCR alpha and beta libraries, which had been barcoded with multiplex adaptors. In the paper's pipeline: For each of nine subset-tissue groups, sequencing data from the five patients were combined, and the groups were compared by unsupervised clustering of TCR gene usage. The Morisita-Horn index was used to calculate repertoire similarity, with shared sequences weighted by how much each contributed to each repertoire. TCRdb reprocessing: public reads trimmed at Q25 with fastp, clones called with MiXCR, in-frame beta chains kept. Rows are unified per CDR3 protein, each entry keeping the most common DNA and genes. The V and J calls and clone size are TCRdb's, not the authors'. Across this sample there are around 50,000 distinct CDR3 sequences, with more than 25% seen only once. The ten largest clonotypes hold 3% to 3.5% of the sample.

The TCR comes from a female donor with breast cancer. The rearranged chain carries TRBV6-5 and TRBJ1-6, with TRBD1 perhaps the D gene, on 6 matching bases. Sequencing input: tumor-infiltrating memory CD4+ T cells sorted from the breast tumor. In light of the paper, this sample's cell subset or site label describes: memory CD4+ T cells, CD4+CD45RO+CD25-. This receptor has the CDR3 CASGRGRAPLHF. Here is the DNA: TGTGCCAGCGGCAGGGGTAGGGCACCCCTCCACTTT.